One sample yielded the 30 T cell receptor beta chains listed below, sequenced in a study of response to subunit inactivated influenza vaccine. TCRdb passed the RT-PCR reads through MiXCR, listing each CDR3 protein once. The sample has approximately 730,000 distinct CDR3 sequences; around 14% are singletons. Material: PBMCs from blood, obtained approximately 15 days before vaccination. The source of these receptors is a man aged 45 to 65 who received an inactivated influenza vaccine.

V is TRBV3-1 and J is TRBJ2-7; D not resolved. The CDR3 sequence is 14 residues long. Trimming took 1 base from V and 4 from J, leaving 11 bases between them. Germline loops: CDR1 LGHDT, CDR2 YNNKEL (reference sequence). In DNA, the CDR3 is TGTGCCAGCAGCCAAGGTCCGGGTAGGTACGAGCAGTACTTC. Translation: CASSQGPGRYEQYF.

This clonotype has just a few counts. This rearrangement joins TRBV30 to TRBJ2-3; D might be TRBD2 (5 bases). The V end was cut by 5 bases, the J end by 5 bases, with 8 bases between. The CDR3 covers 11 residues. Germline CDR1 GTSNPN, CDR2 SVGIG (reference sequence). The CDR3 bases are TGTGCCTGGGCGCGGGTAGATACGCAGTATTTT. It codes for CAWARVDTQYF.

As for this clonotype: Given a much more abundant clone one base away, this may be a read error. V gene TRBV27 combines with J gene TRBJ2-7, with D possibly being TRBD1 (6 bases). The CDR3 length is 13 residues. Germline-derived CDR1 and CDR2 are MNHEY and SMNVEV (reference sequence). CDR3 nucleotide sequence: TGTGCCGGCAGTTTAATTCAGGGGTACGAGCAGTACTTC. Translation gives CAGSLIQGYEQYF.

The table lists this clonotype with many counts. CDR3 bases: TGCGCCAGCAGCCAAGATCGGGATGCGGGACAGTTCTATGGCTACACCTTC. Its protein is CASSQDRDAGQFYGYTF. V usage is TRBV4-3 and J usage is TRBJ1-2; 7 bases are a match to TRBD1. Germline V gives CDR1 LGHNA, CDR2 YSLEER. The V and J ends lost 0 bases and 4 bases, in that order; junction bases with no gene match: 11. The length of the CDR3 is 17 residues.

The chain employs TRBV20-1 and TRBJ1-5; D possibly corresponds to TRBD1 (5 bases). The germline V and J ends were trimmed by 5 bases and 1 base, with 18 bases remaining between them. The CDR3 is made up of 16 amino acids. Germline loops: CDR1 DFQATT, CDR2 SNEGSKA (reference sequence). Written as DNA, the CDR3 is TGCAGTGCTCTCCCTTTGGGAGGGGCCAGCAATCAGCCCCAGCATTTT. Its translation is CSALPLGGASNQPQHF.

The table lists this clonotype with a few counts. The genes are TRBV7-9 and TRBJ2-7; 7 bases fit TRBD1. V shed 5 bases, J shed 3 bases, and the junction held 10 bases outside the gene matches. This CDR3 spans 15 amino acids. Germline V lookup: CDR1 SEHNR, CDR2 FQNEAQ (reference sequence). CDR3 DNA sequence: TGTGCCAGCAGCGCAAGGGGAAGGGGGCTCTACGAGCAGTACTTC. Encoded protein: CASSARGRGLYEQYF.

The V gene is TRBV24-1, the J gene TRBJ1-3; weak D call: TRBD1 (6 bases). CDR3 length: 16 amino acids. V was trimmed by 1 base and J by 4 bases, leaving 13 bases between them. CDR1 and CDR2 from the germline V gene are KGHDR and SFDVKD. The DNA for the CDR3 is TGTGCCACCAGTGATTTCTACAGGGTCTACGGAAACACCATATATTTT. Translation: CATSDFYRVYGNTIYF.

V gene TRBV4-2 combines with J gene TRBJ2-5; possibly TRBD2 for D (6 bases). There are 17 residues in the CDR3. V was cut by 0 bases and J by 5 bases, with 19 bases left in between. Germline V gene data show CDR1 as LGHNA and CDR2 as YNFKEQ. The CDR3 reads CASSQDGVPPGGETQYF. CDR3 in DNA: TGTGCCAGCAGCCAAGATGGTGTACCTCCCGGGGGTGAGACCCAGTACTTC.

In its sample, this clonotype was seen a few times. As DNA, the CDR3 is TGTGCCAGCAGCGTAACCGGGACAGGGATCTACGAGCAGTACTTC. Protein sequence: CASSVTGTGIYEQYF. The V and J genes are TRBV9 and TRBJ2-7; 9 bases are shared with TRBD1. Germline V CDR1 and CDR2: SGDLS, YYNGEE. The CDR3 has 15 amino acids. The ends lost 1 base at V and 3 bases at J; junction bases unmatched: 5. The whole variable domain, filled in from reference TRBV9 and TRBJ2-7, reads DSGVTQTPKHLITATGQRVTLRCSPRSGDLSVYWYQQSLDQGLQFLIQYYNGEERAKGNILERFSAQQFPDLHSELNLSSLELGDSALYFCASSVTGTGIYEQYFGPGTRLTVT.

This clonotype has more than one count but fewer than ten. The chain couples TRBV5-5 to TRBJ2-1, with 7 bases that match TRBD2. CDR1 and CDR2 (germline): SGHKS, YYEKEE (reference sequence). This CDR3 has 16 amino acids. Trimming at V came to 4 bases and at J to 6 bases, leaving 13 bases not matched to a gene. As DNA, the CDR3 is TGTGCCAGCAGCCTCCCCTTCGGCGGGAGCGGCAATGAGCAGTTCTTC. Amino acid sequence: CASSLPFGGSGNEQFF.

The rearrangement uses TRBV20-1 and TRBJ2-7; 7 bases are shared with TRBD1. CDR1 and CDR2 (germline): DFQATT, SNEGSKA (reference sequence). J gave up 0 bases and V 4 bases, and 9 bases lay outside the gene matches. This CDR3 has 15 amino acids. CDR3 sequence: CSATKTGLSSYEQYF. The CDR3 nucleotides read TGCAGTGCTACAAAGACAGGGCTCAGCTCCTACGAGCAGTACTTC.

In DNA, the CDR3 is TGTGCCATCAGCAGGGGACGGCAAAATGCAGATACGCAGTATTTT. Protein sequence: CAISRGRQNADTQYF. The genes are TRBV10-3 and TRBJ2-3, with a possible D match to TRBD1 (6 bases). V lost 6 bases and J 4 bases, leaving 17 bases between the germline ends. Germline V gene data show CDR1 as ENHRY and CDR2 as SYGVKD. The CDR3 consists of 15 residues.

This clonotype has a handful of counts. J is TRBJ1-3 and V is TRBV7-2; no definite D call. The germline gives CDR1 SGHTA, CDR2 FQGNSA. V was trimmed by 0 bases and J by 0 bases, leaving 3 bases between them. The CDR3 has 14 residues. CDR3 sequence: CASSLAHSGNTIYF. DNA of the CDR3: TGTGCCAGCAGCTTAGCGCACTCTGGAAACACCATATATTTT.

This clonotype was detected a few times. The chain's CDR3 is CSAQPGTSGNTIYF. The CDR3 DNA sequence: TGCAGCGCCCAGCCCGGGACCTCTGGAAACACCATATATTTT. This chain links TRBV29-1 with TRBJ1-3; tentative D call: TRBD1 (5 bases). The CDR3 totals 14 residues. Looked up from germline, CDR1 is SQVTM and CDR2 is ANQGSEA. V was pared by 7 bases and J by 0 bases, with 13 bases between.

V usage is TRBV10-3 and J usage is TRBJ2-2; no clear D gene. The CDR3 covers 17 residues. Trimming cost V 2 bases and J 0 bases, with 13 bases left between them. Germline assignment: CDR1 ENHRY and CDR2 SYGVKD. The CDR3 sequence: CAISEIGPLSNTGELFF. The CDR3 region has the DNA TGTGCCATCAGTGAGATCGGGCCACTTTCGAACACCGGGGAGCTGTTTTTT.

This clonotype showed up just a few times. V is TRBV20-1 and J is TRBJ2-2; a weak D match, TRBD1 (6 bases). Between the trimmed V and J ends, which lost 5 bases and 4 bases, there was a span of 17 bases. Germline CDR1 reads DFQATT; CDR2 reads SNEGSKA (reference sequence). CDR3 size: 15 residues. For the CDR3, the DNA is TGCAGTGCTGGAGCCCGATCAGGGGCCACCGGGGAGCTGTTTTTT. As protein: CSAGARSGATGELFF.

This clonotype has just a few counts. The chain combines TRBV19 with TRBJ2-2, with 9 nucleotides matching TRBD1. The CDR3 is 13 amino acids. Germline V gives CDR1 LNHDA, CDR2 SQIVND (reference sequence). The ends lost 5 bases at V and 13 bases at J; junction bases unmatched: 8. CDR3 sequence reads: CASSARTGAVLFF. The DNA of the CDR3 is TGTGCCAGTAGTGCCCGGACAGGGGCAGTGCTGTTTTTT. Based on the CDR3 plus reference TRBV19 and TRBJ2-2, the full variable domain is DGGITQSPKYLFRKEGQNVTLSCEQNLNHDAMYWYRQDPGQGLRLIYYSQIVNDFQKGDIAEGYSVSREKKESFPLTVTSAQKNPTAFYLCASSARTGAVLFFGEGSRLTVL.

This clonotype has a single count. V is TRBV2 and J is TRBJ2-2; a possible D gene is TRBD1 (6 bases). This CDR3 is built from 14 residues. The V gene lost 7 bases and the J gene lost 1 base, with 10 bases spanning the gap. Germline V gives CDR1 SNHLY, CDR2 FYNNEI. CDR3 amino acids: CASKLQGNTGELFF. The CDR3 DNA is TGTGCCAGCAAATTACAGGGGAACACCGGGGAGCTGTTTTTT.

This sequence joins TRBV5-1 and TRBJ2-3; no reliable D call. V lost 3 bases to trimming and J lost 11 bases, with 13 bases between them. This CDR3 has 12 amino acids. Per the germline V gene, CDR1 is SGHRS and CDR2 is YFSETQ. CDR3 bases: TGCGCCAGCAGCTCTAACATGCCTCTGCAGTATTTT. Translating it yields CASSSNMPLQYF.

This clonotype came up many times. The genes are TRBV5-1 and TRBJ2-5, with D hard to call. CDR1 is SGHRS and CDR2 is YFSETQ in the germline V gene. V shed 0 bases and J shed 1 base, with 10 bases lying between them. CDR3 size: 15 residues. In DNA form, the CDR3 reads TGCGCCAGCAGCTTGGTTGCGAGACTCCAAGAGACCCAGTACTTC. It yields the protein CASSLVARLQETQYF.

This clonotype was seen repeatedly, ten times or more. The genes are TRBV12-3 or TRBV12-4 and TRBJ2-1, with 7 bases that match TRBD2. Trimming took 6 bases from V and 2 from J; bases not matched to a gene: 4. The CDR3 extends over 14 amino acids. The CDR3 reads CASSSAGAYNEQFF. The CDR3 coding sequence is TGTGCCAGCAGCTCCGCGGGAGCCTACAATGAGCAGTTCTTC.

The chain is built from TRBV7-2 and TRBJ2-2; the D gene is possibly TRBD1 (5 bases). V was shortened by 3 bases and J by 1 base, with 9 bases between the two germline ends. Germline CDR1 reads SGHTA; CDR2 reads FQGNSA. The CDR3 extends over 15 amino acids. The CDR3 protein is CASSFAGQNTGELFF. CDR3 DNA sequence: TGTGCCAGCAGCTTCGCAGGACAGAACACCGGGGAGCTGTTTTTT.

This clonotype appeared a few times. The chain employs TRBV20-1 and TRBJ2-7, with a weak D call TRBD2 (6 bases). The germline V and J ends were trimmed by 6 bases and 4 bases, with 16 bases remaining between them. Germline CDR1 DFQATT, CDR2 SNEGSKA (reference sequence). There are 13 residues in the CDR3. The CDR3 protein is CSAPTTAGYEQYF. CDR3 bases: TGCAGTGCCCCAACAACAGCGGGTTACGAGCAGTACTTC.

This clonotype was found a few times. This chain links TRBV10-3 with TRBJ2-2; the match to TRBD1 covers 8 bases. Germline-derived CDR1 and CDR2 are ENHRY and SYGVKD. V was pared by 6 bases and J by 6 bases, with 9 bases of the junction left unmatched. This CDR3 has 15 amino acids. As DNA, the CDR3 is TGTGCCATCAGCGGCCTGGACAGGGAGGCCGGGGAGCTGTTTTTT. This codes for CAISGLDREAGELFF.

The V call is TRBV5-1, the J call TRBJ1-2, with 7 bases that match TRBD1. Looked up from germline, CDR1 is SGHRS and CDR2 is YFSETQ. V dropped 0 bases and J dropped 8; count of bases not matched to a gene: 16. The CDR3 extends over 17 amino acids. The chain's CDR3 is CASSLGDSQSILLGYTF. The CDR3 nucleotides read TGCGCCAGCAGCTTGGGGGACAGCCAATCTATCCTACTCGGCTACACCTTC.

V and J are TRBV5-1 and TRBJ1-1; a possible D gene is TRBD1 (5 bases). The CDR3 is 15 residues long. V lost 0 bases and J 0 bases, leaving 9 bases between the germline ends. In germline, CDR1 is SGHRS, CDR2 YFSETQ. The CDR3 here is CASSLAGGVNTEAFF. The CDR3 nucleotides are TGCGCCAGCAGCTTGGCCGGGGGGGTGAACACTGAAGCTTTCTTT.

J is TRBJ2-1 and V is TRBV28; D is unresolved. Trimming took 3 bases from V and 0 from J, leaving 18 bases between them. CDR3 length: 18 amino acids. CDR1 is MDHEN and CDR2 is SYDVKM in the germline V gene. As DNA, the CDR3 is TGTGCCAGCAGTTTTTTTAAAATGACACCAAGCTCCTACAATGAGCAGTTCTTC. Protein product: CASSFFKMTPSSYNEQFF.

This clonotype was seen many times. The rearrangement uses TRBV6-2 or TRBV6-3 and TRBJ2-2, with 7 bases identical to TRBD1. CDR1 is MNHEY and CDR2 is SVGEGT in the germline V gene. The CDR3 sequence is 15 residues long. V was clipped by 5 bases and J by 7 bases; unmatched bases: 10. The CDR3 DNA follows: TGTGCCAGCAGTATGACAGGGAGCCAGGTCGGGGAGCTGTTTTTT. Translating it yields CASSMTGSQVGELFF.

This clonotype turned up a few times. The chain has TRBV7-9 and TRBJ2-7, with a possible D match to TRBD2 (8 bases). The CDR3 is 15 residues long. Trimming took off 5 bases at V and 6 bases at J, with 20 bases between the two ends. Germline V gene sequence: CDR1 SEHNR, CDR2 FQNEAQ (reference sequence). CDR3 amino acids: CASSREGAYGGEQYF. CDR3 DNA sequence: TGTGCCAGCAGCCGGGAGGGGGCCTATGGGGGCGAGCAGTACTTC.

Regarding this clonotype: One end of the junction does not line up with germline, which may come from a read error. The chain's CDR3 is CASSLASGLARTDTQYF. CDR3 coding DNA: TGTGCCAGCAGCCTAGCCTCGGGACTAGCGCGCACAGATACGCAGTATTTT. The V and J genes are TRBV7-2 and TRBJ2-3; 10 positions agree with TRBD2. The CDR3 extends over 17 amino acids. Germline CDR1 SGHTA, CDR2 FQGNSA.